This T cell receptor beta chain was retrieved from a study of PD-1 blockade in classical Hodgkin lymphoma. Study-level points and caveats: Newly diagnosed patients had baseline TCR diversity that was reportedly lower than that of healthy donors.

The CDR3 runs to 15 residues. Germline V gene lookup returns CDR1 SGHRS and CDR2 YFSETQ. Germline trimming cut 2 bases from V and 5 bases from J; bases unmatched to any gene: 3. The time point here: newly diagnosed, previously untreated cHL patient sample. Acting as the comparison were PBMCs from newly diagnosed, untreated classical Hodgkin lymphoma. About this clone itself: What it binds is not known.

Only in-frame clones appear in the TCRdb table, and some are missing; sequencing was by immunoSEQ multiplex PCR. The data hold roughly 68,000 clones, with 93% observed a single time. V usage is TRBV5-1 and J usage is TRBJ2-1, with 11 nucleotides matching TRBD2. The sequencing input was peripheral blood mononuclear cells (PBMCs). The TCR was taken from a human donor with classical Hodgkin lymphoma. DNA of the CDR3: TGCGCCAGCAGCTTCACGGGACTAGCGGACAATGAGCAGTTCTTC. It is translated as CASSFTGLADNEQFF.